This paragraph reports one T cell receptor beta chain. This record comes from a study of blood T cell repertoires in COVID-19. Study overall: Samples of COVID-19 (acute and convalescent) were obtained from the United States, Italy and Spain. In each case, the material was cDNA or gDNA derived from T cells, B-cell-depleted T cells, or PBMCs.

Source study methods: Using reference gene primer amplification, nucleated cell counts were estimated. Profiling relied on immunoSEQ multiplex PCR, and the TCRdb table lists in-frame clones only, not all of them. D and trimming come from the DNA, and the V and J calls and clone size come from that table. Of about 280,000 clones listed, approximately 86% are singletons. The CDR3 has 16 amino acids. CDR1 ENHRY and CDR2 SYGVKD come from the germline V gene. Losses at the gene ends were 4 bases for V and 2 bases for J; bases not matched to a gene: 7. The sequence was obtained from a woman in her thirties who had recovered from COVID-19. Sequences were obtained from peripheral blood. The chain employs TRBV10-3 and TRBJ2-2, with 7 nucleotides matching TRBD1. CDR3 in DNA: TGTGCCATCAGTGGTCACCGGGACAGCAACACCGGGGAGCTGTTTTTT. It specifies CAISGHRDSNTGELFF.